This T cell receptor beta chain emerged from a study of long-term antiretroviral therapy in people with HIV. There are 13 residues in the CDR3. V lost 3 bases, J lost 8 bases, and 11 bases lay in between. The germline V gene has CDR1 MNHNS and CDR2 SASEGT. Survey-level immunoSEQ v3.0 assays were run. Sequenced by immunoSEQ multiplex PCR; TCRdb stores in-frame clones only, minus some. The sample has some 35,000 clones, approximately 94% seen once; the top ten hold 3% to 4.5%. The clonotype comes from a woman between 45 and 65 years old with HIV. This chain joins TRBV6-1 and TRBJ2-4; D is unresolved. Sequencing used unsorted PBMCs, obtained 4.1 years after starting antiretroviral therapy. CDR3: CASSEPGVYIQYF. The CDR3 coding sequence is TGTGCCAGCAGTGAGCCTGGGGTTTACATTCAGTACTTC.